Below are 12 T cell receptor beta chains sequenced from a single sample in a study of shared clonotypes between healthy human individuals. TCRdb's copy holds only in-frame clones and misses some; the assay was immunoSEQ multiplex PCR. This sample has 2 million to 2.5 million clones, with roughly 93% found just once. The sequencing sample was made of naive CD4+ T cells from PBMCs. Subset defined: CD45RA+ positively selected. Receptors were obtained from a man aged 18 to 29 in good health. Some clones in this sample may be carry-over from other donors' samples.

The chain joins TRBV18 to TRBJ1-5; 7 bases match TRBD1. J gave up 4 bases and V 6 bases, and 12 bases lay outside the gene matches. Germline CDR1 KGHSH, CDR2 LQKENI. This CDR3 is 16 amino acids long. This chain's CDR3 is CASSERGLGLNQPQHF. As DNA, the CDR3 is TGTGCCAGCTCTGAAAGGGGGCTGGGGCTTAATCAGCCCCAGCATTTT.

The rearrangement links TRBV7-2 to TRBJ2-3; D possibly corresponds to TRBD2 (6 bases). Germline V CDR1 and CDR2: SGHTA, FQGNSA. The CDR3 loop spans 14 amino acids. The ends were cut back, 4 bases at V and 4 bases at J, with 12 bases in the middle. The CDR3 protein is CASSSRPGADTQYF. DNA for the CDR3: TGTGCCAGCAGCTCCAGGCCGGGGGCAGATACGCAGTATTTT.

This sequence joins TRBV5-4 and TRBJ1-2; D may be TRBD1 (6 bases). The CDR3 sequence is 13 residues long. Germline loops: CDR1 SGHNT, CDR2 YYREEE (reference sequence). Trimming removed 3 bases from V and 4 bases from J, with 10 bases in between. The CDR3 protein is CASSSGAVYGYTF. The CDR3 nucleotides are TGTGCCAGCAGCTCGGGGGCAGTCTATGGCTACACCTTC.

The V call is TRBV5-1, the J call TRBJ2-3, with TRBD1 matching 7 bases. V shed 2 bases and J 11 bases; nucleotides not matched to a gene: 14. The CDR3 loop spans 15 amino acids. The germline CDR1 and CDR2 sequences are SGHRS and YFSETQ. The CDR3 reads CASSLVAEGASLQYF. CDR3 sequence (DNA): TGCGCCAGCAGCTTAGTAGCAGAGGGGGCGTCCCTGCAGTATTTT.

The V and J genes are TRBV5-1 and TRBJ1-4; tentative D call: TRBD1 (6 bases). Germline V gene lookup returns CDR1 SGHRS and CDR2 YFSETQ. V was clipped by 2 bases and J by 8 bases, with 13 bases between them. The CDR3 loop spans 14 amino acids. The CDR3: CASSFTGMEEKLFF. As DNA, the CDR3 is TGCGCCAGCAGCTTCACAGGGATGGAAGAAAAACTGTTTTTT. The full variable domain, in which reference TRBV5-1 and TRBJ1-4 provide the parts outside the CDR3, is KAGVTQTPRYLIKTRGQQVTLSCSPISGHRSVSWYQQTPGQGLQFLFEYFSETQRNKGNFPGRFSGRQFSNSRSEMNVSTLELGDSALYLCASSFTGMEEKLFFGSGTQLSVL.

The V and J genes are TRBV6-5 and TRBJ1-1; unclear D gene. In germline, CDR1 is MNHEY, CDR2 SVGAGI. The CDR3 is 14 residues long. With 2 bases removed from V and 8 bases from J, the gap between germline ends came to 15 bases. The CDR3 sequence is CASSYGSPLREAFF. The CDR3 nucleotides are TGTGCCAGCAGTTACGGTAGCCCCCTGAGGGAAGCTTTCTTT.

The J gene is TRBJ2-7, the V gene TRBV28; D call uncertain. The length of the CDR3 is 15 residues. The germline gives CDR1 MDHEN, CDR2 SYDVKM. Between the trimmed V and J ends, which lost 7 bases and 6 bases, there was a span of 22 bases. CDR3 amino acids: CASTMTPELWGEQYF. In DNA form, the CDR3 reads TGTGCCAGCACCATGACCCCCGAATTATGGGGCGAGCAGTACTTC.

This sequence joins TRBV5-4 and TRBJ1-2; the D gene is possibly TRBD1 (6 bases). Trimming removed 0 bases from V and 4 bases from J, with 13 bases in between. Germline V gene sequence: CDR1 SGHNT, CDR2 YYREEE (reference sequence). This CDR3 region has 15 residues. CDR3 protein: CASSLELGRGYGYTF. The CDR3 bases are TGTGCCAGCAGCTTGGAGTTGGGCAGGGGCTATGGCTACACCTTC. Looking up the rest from reference TRBV5-4 and TRBJ1-2 gives the full variable domain: ETGVTQSPTHLIKTRGQQVTLRCSSQSGHNTVSWYQQALGQGPQFIFQYYREEENGRGNFPPRFSGLQFPNYSSELNVNALELDDSALYLCASSLELGRGYGYTFGSGTRLTVV.

The V and J genes are TRBV7-2 and TRBJ2-4; 9 nucleotides line up with TRBD2. The CDR3 is made up of 19 amino acids. The junction had 15 bases not matched to a gene; V was cut back by 5 bases and J by 1 base. Germline V gene data show CDR1 as SGHTA and CDR2 as FQGNSA. The CDR3 nucleotides read TGTGCCAGCAGCCCCGAGGGTAGCGGGAGTAAATTCGCCAAAAACATTCAGTACTTC. This sequence encodes CASSPEGSGSKFAKNIQYF.

The V call is TRBV10-3, the J call TRBJ1-1; D remains unclear. Germline CDR1 is ENHRY and CDR2 is SYGVKD. The CDR3 has 13 residues. V was clipped by 4 bases and J by 4 bases, with 10 bases between them. This CDR3 reads CAISAGGSTEAFF. The CDR3 DNA follows: TGTGCCATCAGTGCGGGAGGTAGCACTGAAGCTTTCTTT.

The chain employs TRBV5-1 and TRBJ2-7; TRBD2 aligns across 12 bases. CDR1 is SGHRS and CDR2 is YFSETQ in the germline V gene. The ends lost 3 bases at V and 3 bases at J; junction bases unmatched: 7. This CDR3 comprises 16 residues. Written as DNA, the CDR3 is TGCGCCAGCAGCTACGGACTAGCGGGAACCGTCTACGAGCAGTACTTC. Protein product: CASSYGLAGTVYEQYF.

The V and J genes are TRBV7-6 and TRBJ1-3, with a possible D match to TRBD1 (5 bases). V was pared by 5 bases and J by 0 bases, with 17 bases between. The CDR3 loop spans 17 amino acids. The V gene's germline CDR1 is SGHVS and CDR2 FNYEAQ. CDR3 bases: TGTGCCAGCAGCCATCCGGGACTTGCACTCTCTGGAAACACCATATATTTT. It specifies CASSHPGLALSGNTIYF. Drawing the rest from reference TRBV7-6 and TRBJ1-3, the complete variable domain is GAGVSQSPRYKVTKRGQDVALRCDPISGHVSLYWYRQALGQGPEFLTYFNYEAQQDKSGLPNDRFSAERPEGSISTLTIQRTEQRDSAMYRCASSHPGLALSGNTIYFGEGSWLTVV.